The next 5 T cell receptor beta chains were all read from a single sample in a study of blood T cell repertoires in COVID-19. Profiling relied on immunoSEQ multiplex PCR, and the TCRdb table lists in-frame clones only, not all of them. The repertoire holds fewer than 250,000 clones, approximately 83% seen once, with 3.8% in the top ten. Sequenced input: PBMCs or T cells enriched from blood (not recorded which). The origin of the receptors is a middle-aged woman with acute COVID-19.

The chain couples TRBV4-1 to TRBJ1-1, with TRBD1 identical over 9 bases. V lost 5 bases to trimming and J lost 1 base; unmatched junction nucleotides: 5. This CDR3 contains 15 residues. The germline CDR1 and CDR2 sequences are MGHRA and YSYEKL. The CDR3 bases are TGCGCCAGCAGCAGAGAGGGACAGGGGAACACTGAAGCTTTCTTT. This codes for CASSREGQGNTEAFF.

Turning to this clone: Its ends do not fully match the called genes, so a read error is possible. The CDR3 bases are TGTGCCGGCAGTTACTCAGACAGGGTAACCTACAATGAGCAGTTCTTC. Translated: CAGSYSDRVTYNEQFF. This chain links TRBV6-5 with TRBJ2-1; TRBD1 agrees at 7 bases. The germline V gene has CDR1 MNHEY and CDR2 SVGAGI. The CDR3 sequence is 16 residues long.

J is TRBJ1-5 and V is TRBV24-1; D unclear. Germline loops: CDR1 KGHDR, CDR2 SFDVKD. The CDR3 is 13 amino acids. Trimming pared 9 bases from V and 8 bases from J, leaving 16 bases between. The CDR3 DNA reads TGTGCCACCGGAACCGTCCGCGGAGAGCCCCAGCATTTT. It is translated as CATGTVRGEPQHF.

The rearrangement joins TRBV6-5 to TRBJ2-7, with D tentatively TRBD1 (5 bases). Per the germline V gene, CDR1 is MNHEY and CDR2 is SVGAGI. Trimming cost V 7 bases and J 6 bases, with 19 bases left between them. The CDR3 totals 14 residues. Here the CDR3 reads CASKRKDSQGEQYF. The CDR3 DNA is TGTGCCAGCAAGAGAAAAGACAGTCAAGGCGAGCAGTACTTC.

This clone was seen once. This rearrangement joins TRBV6-2 or TRBV6-3 to TRBJ2-5; TRBD2 aligns across 15 bases. Germline CDR1 and CDR2: MNHEY and SVGEGT. The V gene end was trimmed by 6 bases and the J gene end by 2 bases; junction bases not matched to a gene: 7. This CDR3 has 17 residues. The CDR3 nucleotides read TGTGCCAGCAGCCTGGGACTAGCGGGAGGCCCTCAAGAGACCCAGTACTTC. Translation: CASSLGLAGGPQETQYF.